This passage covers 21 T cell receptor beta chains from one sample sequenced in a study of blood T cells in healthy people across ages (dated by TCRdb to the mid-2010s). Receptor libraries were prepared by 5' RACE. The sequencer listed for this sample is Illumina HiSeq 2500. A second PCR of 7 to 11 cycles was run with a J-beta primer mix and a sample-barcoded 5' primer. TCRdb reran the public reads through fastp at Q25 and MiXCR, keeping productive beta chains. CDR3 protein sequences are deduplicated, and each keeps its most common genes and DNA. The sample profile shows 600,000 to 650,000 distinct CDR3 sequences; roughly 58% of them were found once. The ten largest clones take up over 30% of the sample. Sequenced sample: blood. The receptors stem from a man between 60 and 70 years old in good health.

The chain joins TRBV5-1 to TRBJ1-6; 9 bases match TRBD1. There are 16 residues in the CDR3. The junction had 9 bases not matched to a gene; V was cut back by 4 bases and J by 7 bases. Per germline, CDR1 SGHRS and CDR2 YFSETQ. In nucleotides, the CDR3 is TGCGCCAGCAGCCCAGGGACAGGGAGTGCCAATTCACCCCTCCACTTT. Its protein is CASSPGTGSANSPLHF.

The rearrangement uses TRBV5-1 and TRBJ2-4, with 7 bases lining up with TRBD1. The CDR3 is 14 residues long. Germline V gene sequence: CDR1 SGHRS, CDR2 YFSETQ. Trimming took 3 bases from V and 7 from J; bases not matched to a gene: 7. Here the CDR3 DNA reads TGCGCCAGCAGCTCGGCGGCAGGGGGTAACATTCAGTACTTC. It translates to CASSSAAGGNIQYF.

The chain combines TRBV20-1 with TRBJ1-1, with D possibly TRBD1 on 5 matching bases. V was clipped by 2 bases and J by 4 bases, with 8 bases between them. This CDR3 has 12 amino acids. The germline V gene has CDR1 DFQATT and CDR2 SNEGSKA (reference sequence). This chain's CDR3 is CSARQGGTEAFF. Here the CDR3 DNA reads TGCAGTGCTAGACAGGGTGGCACTGAAGCTTTCTTT.

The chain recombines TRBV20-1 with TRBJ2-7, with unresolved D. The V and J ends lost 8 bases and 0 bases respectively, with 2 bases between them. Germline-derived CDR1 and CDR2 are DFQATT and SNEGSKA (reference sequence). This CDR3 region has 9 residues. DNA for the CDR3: TGCAGTATCTCCTACGAGCAGTACTTC. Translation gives CSISYEQYF.

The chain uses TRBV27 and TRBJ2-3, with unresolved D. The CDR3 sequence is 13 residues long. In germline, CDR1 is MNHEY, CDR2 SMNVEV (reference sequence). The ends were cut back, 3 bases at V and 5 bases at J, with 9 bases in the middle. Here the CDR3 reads CASSFQIRDTQYF. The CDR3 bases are TGTGCCAGCAGTTTTCAGATTAGAGATACGCAGTATTTT.

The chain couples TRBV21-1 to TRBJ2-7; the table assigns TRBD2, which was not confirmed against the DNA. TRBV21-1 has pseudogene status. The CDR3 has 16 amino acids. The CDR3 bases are TGTGCCAGCCGACCGGGACTAGCGCCGAGCTCCTACGAGCAGTACTTC. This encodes CASRPGLAPSSYEQYF.

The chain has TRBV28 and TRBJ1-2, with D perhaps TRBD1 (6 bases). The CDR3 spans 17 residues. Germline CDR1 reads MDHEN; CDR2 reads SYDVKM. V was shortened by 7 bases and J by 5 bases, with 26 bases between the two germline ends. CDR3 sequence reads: CASTQAGTMGALYGYTF. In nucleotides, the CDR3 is TGTGCCAGCACCCAGGCGGGGACAATGGGGGCCCTTTATGGCTACACCTTC.

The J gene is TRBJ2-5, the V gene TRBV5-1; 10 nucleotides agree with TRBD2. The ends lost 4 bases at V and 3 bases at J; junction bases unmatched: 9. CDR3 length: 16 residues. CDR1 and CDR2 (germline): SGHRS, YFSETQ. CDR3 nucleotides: TGCGCCAGCAGCCCCAGCGGGGGGGTTAAAAAAGAGACCCAGTACTTC. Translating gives CASSPSGGVKKETQYF.

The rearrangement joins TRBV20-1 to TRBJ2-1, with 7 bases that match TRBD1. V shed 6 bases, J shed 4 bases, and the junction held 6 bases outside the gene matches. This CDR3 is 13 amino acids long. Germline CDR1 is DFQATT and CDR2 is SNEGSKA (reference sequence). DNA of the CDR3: TGCAGTGCCGAGGGGGCCTATTACAATGAGCAGTTCTTC. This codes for CSAEGAYYNEQFF.

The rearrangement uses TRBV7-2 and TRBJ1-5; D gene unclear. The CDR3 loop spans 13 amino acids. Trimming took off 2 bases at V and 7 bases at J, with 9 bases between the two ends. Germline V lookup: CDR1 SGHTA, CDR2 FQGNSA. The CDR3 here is CASSLQLGQPQHF. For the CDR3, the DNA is TGTGCCAGCAGCTTACAGCTGGGCCAGCCCCAGCATTTT. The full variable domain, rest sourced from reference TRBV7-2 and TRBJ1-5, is GAGVSQSPSNKVTEKGKDVELRCDPISGHTALYWYRQSLGQGLEFLIYFQGNSAPDKSGLPSDRFSAERTGGSVSTLTIQRTQQEDSAVYLCASSLQLGQPQHFGDGTRLSIL.

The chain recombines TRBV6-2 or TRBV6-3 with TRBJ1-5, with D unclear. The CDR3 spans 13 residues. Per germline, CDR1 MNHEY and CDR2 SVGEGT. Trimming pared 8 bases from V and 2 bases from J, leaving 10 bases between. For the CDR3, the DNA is TGTGCCAGCGGGCGGGGTGGCAATCAGCCCCAGCATTTT. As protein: CASGRGGNQPQHF.

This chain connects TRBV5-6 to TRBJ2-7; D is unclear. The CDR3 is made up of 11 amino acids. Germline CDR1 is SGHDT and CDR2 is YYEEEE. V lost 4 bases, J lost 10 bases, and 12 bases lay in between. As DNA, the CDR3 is TGTGCCAGCAGCCTCCAAGGGCGCCAGTACTTC. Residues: CASSLQGRQYF. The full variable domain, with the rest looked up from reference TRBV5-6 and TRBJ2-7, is DAGVTQSPTHLIKTRGQQVTLRCSPKSGHDTVSWYQQALGQGPQFIFQYYEEEERQRGNFPDRFSGHQFPNYSSELNVNALLLGDSALYLCASSLQGRQYFGPGTRLTVT.

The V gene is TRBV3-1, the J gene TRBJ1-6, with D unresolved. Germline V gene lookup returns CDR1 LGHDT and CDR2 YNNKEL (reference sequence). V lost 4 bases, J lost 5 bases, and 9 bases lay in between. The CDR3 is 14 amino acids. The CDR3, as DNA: TGTGCCAGCAGCCCGCCAGACAATAATTCACCCCTCCACTTT. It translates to CASSPPDNNSPLHF. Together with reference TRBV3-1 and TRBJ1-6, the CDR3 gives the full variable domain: DTAVSQTPKYLVTQMGNDKSIKCEQNLGHDTMYWYKQDSKKFLKIMFSYNNKELIINETVPNRFSPKSPDKAHLNLHINSLELGDSAVYFCASSPPDNNSPLHFGNGTRLTVT.

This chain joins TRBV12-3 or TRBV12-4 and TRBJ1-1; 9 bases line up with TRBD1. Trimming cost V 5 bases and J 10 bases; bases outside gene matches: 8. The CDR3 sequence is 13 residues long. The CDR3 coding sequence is TGTGCCAGCAGTCACGGACCGGACAGGGGAGCTTTCTTT. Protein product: CASSHGPDRGAFF.

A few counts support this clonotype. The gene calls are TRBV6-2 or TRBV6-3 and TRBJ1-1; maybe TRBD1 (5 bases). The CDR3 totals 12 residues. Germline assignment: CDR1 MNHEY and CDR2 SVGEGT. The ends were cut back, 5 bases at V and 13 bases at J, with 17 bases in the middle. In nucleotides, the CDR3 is TGTGCCAGCAGTAGAATGCAGGGTTTCGGTTTCTTT. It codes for CASSRMQGFGFF.

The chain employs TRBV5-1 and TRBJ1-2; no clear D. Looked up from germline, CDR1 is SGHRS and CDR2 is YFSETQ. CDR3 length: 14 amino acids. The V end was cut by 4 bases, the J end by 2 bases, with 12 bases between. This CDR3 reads CASSPPTENYGYTF. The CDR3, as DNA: TGCGCCAGCAGCCCGCCTACTGAGAACTATGGCTACACCTTC.

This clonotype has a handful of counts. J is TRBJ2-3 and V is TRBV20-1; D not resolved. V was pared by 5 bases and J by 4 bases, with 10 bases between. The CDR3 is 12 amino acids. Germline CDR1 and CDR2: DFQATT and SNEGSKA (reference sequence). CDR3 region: CSALPPADTQYF. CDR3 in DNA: TGCAGTGCTCTACCTCCTGCAGATACGCAGTATTTT.

The CDR3 nucleotides read TGTGCCAGCAGCCCCGACTCCCTAAGCTACAATGAGCAGTTCTTC. This encodes CASSPDSLSYNEQFF. V gene TRBV3-1 combines with J gene TRBJ2-1, with D unclear. V shed 4 bases and J shed 3 bases, with 13 bases lying between them. The germline V gene has CDR1 LGHDT and CDR2 YNNKEL (reference sequence). The CDR3 is 15 amino acids.

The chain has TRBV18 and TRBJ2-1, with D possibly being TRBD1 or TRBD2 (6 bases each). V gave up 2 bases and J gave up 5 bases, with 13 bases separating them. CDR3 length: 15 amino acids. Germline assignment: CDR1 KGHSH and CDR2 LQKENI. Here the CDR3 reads CASSPTPGGDNEQFF. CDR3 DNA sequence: TGTGCCAGCTCACCAACCCCCGGGGGCGACAATGAGCAGTTCTTC.

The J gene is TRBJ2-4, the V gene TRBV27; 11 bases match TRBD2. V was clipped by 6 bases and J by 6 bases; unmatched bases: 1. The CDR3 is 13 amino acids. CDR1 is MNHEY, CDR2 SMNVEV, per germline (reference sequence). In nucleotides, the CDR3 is TGTGCCAGCAGCGGACTAGCGGGAAACATTCAGTACTTC. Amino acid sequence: CASSGLAGNIQYF.

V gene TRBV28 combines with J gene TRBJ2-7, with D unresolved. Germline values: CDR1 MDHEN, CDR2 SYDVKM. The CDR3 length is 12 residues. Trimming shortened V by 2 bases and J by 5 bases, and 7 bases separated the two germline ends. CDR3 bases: TGTGCCAGCAGTTTAAAGGGTCACGAGCAGTACTTC. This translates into CASSLKGHEQYF.